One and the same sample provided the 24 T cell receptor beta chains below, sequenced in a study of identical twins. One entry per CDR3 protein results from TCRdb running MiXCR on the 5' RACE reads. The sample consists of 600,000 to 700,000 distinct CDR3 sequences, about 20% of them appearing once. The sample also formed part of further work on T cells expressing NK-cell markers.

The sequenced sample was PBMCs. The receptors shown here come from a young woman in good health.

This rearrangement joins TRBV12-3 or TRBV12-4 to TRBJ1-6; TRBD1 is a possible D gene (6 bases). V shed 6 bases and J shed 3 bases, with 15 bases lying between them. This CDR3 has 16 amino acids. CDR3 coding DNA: TGTGCCAGCAGAAGGACAGTGGGTTACTATAATTCACCCCTCCACTTT. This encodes CASRRTVGYYNSPLHF.

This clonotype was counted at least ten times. The CDR3 protein is CSVESRGPGGYTF. The CDR3 DNA follows: TGCAGCGTTGAATCGAGGGGGCCCGGTGGCTACACCTTC. This chain uses TRBV29-1 with TRBJ1-2, with 7 bases fitting TRBD1. Looked up from germline, CDR1 is SQVTM and CDR2 is ANQGSEA. The CDR3 runs 13 residues. V shed 2 bases and J 7 bases; nucleotides not matched to a gene: 7.

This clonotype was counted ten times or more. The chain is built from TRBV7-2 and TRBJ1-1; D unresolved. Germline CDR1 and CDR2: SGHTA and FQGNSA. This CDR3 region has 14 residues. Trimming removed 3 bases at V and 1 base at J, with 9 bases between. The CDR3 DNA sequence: TGTGCCAGCAGCTTCGCACAGTCGAACACTGAAGCTTTCTTT. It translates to CASSFAQSNTEAFF.

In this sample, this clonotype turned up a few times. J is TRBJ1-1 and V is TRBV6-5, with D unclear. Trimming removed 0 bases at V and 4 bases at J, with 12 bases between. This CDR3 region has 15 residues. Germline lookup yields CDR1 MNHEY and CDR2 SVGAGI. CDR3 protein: CASSYSRRLGTEAFF. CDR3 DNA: TGTGCCAGCAGTTACTCGCGAAGGTTGGGCACTGAAGCTTTCTTT.

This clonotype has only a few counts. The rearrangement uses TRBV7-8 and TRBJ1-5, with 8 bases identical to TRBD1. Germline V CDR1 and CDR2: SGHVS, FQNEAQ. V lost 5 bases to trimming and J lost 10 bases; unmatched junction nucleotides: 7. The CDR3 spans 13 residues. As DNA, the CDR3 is TGTGCCAGCAGCCCGCCGGGACAGGTCCCCCAGCATTTT. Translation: CASSPPGQVPQHF.

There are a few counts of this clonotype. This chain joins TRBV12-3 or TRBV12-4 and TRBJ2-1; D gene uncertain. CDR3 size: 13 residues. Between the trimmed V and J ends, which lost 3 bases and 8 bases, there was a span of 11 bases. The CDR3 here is CASSFSLVHEQFF. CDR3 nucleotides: TGTGCCAGCAGTTTTTCCTTAGTCCATGAGCAGTTCTTC.

Here the CDR3 DNA reads TGTGCCAGTAGCCCGGGACAGGGAACGTATTCACCCCTCCACTTT. This sequence encodes CASSPGQGTYSPLHF. The chain employs TRBV19 and TRBJ1-6, with TRBD1 matching 9 bases. The V segment lost 6 bases and the J segment 8 bases; nucleotides outside the gene matches: 8. CDR3 length: 15 residues. Germline V CDR1 and CDR2: LNHDA, SQIVND (reference sequence).

CDR3 sequence reads: CASSTTSGQDAYNEQFF. The CDR3 DNA reads TGTGCCAGCTCAACCACGTCGGGACAGGACGCCTACAATGAGCAGTTCTTC. The rearrangement links TRBV18 to TRBJ2-1; 8 positions agree with TRBD1. Germline CDR1 is KGHSH and CDR2 is LQKENI. This CDR3 is 17 amino acids long. With 5 bases clipped from V and 2 bases from J, the junction kept 11 bases outside the gene matches.

Here the CDR3 reads CASSFGVRDTQYF. The CDR3 nucleotides read TGTGCCAGCAGCTTTGGGGTCCGGGATACGCAGTATTTT. The chain is built from TRBV5-5 and TRBJ2-3; D call uncertain. Trimming took 2 bases from V and 6 from J, leaving 10 bases between them. CDR3 length: 13 residues. Germline CDR1 SGHKS, CDR2 YYEKEE (reference sequence).

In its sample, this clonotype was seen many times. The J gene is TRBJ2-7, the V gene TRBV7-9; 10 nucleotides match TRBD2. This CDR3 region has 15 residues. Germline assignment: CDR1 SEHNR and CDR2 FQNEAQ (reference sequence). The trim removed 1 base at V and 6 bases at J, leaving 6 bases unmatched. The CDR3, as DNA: TGTGCCAGCAGCTTAGGAGCTAGCGGGAGAGGCGAGCAGTACTTC. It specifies CASSLGASGRGEQYF.

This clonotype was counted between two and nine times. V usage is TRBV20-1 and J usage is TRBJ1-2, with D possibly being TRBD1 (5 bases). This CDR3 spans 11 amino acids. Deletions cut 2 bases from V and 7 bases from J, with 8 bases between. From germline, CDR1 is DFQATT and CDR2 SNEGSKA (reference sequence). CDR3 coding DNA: TGCAGTGCTAGAAGAGGGACTGGCTACACCTTC. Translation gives CSARRGTGYTF.

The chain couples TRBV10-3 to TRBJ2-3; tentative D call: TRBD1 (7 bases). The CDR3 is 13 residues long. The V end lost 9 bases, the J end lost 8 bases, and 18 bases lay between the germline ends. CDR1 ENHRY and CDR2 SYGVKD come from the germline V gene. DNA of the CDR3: TGTGCCATAACGGAGGGGGCAGCGCTTACGCAGTATTTT. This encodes CAITEGAALTQYF.

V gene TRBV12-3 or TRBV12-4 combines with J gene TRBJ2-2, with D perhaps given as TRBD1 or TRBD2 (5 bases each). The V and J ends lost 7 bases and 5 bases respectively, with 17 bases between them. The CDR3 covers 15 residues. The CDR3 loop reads CASNPRGFLTGELFF. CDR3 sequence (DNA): TGTGCCAGCAACCCTCGGGGCTTCCTTACCGGGGAGCTGTTTTTT.

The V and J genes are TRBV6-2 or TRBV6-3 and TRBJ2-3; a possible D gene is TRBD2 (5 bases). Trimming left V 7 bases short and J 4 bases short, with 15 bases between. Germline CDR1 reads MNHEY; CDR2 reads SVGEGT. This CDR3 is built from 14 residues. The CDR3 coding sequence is TGTGCCAGCACTCTCGACGGACTGGCAGATACGCAGTATTTT. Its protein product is CASTLDGLADTQYF.

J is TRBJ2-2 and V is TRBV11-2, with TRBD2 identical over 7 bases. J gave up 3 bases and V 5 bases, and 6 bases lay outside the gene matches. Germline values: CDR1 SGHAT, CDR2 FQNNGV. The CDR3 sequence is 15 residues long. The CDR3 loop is CASSLPSGYTGELFF. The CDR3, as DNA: TGTGCCAGCAGCCTTCCTAGCGGTTACACCGGGGAGCTGTTTTTT.

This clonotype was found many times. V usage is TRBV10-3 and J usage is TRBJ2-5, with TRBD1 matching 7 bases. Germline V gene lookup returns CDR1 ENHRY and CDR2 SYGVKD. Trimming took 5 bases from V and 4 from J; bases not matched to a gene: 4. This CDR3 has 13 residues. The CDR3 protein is CAISPGQSETQYF. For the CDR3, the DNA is TGTGCCATCAGTCCGGGACAGTCAGAGACCCAGTACTTC.

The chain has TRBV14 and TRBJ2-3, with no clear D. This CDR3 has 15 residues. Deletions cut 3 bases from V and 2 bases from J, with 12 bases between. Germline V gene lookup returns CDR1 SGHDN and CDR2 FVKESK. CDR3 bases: TGTGCCAGCAGCCAGGGCTACCGACCCACAGATACGCAGTATTTT. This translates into CASSQGYRPTDTQYF.

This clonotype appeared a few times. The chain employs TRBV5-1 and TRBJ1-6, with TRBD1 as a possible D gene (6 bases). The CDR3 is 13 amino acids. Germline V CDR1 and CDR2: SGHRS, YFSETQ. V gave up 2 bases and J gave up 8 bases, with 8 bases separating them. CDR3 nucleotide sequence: TGCGCCAGCAGCTTTAACAGGGATTCACCCCTCCACTTT. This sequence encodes CASSFNRDSPLHF.

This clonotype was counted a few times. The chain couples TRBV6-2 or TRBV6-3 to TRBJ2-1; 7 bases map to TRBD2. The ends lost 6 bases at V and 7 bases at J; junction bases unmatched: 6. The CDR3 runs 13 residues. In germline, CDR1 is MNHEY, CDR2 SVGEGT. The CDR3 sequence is CASSAGLPNEQFF. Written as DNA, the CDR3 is TGTGCCAGCAGCGCGGGACTACCTAATGAGCAGTTCTTC.

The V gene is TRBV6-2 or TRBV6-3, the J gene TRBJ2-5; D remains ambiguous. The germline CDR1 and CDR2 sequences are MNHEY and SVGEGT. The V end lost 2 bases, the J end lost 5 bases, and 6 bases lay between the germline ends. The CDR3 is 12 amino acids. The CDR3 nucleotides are TGTGCCAGCAGTTACGGATTTGAGACCCAGTACTTC. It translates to CASSYGFETQYF.

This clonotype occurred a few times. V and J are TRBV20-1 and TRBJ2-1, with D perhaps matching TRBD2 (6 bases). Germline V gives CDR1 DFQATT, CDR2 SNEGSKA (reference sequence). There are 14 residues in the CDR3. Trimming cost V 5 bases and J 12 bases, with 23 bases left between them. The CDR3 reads CSAGFSGTPGGQFF. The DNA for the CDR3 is TGCAGTGCTGGCTTTTCCGGGACTCCTGGCGGGCAGTTCTTC.

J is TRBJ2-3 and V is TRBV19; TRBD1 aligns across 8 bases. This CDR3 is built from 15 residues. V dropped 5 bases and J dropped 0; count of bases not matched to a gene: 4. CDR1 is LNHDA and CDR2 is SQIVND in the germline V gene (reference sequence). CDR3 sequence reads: CASSGRQGSTDTQYF. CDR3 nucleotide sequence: TGTGCCAGTAGTGGGAGACAGGGGAGCACAGATACGCAGTATTTT.

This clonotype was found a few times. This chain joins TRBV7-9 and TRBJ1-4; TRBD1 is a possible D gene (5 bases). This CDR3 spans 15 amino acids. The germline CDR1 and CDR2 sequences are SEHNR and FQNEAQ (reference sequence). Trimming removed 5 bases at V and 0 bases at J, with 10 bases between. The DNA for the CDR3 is TGTGCCAGCAGCGGGGCCCCGGCAACTAATGAAAAACTGTTTTTT. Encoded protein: CASSGAPATNEKLFF.

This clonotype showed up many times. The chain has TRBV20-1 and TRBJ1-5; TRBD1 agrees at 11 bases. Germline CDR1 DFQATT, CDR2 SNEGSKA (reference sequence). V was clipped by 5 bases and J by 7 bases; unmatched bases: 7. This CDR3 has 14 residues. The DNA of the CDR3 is TGCAGTGCTGCGGGACAGGGGGACTCCCAGCCCCAGCATTTT. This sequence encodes CSAAGQGDSQPQHF.